The following is a TCR beta chain sequence with its context. This sample was included in a study of blood T cell repertoires in COVID-19. Study overall: PBMCs, B-cell-depleted T cells, or T cells provided the cDNA or gDNA that made up the material.

Assay: immunoSEQ multiplex PCR; the TCRdb copy retains only in-frame clones and omits some. The table records 110,000 to 150,000 clones, approximately 80% of them present only once. The germline CDR1 and CDR2 sequences are SGHRS and YFSETQ. This CDR3 contains 14 residues. V lost 2 bases, J lost 3 bases, and 11 bases lay in between. Sequenced sample: peripheral blood. The chain uses TRBV5-1 and TRBJ1-1; D gene unclear. The receptor's source is a woman aged 45-59 years with acute or convalescent COVID-19. As DNA, the CDR3 is TGCGCCAGCAGCTTTTCCGGGGAGTACACTGAAGCTTTCTTT. This sequence encodes CASSFSGEYTEAFF.